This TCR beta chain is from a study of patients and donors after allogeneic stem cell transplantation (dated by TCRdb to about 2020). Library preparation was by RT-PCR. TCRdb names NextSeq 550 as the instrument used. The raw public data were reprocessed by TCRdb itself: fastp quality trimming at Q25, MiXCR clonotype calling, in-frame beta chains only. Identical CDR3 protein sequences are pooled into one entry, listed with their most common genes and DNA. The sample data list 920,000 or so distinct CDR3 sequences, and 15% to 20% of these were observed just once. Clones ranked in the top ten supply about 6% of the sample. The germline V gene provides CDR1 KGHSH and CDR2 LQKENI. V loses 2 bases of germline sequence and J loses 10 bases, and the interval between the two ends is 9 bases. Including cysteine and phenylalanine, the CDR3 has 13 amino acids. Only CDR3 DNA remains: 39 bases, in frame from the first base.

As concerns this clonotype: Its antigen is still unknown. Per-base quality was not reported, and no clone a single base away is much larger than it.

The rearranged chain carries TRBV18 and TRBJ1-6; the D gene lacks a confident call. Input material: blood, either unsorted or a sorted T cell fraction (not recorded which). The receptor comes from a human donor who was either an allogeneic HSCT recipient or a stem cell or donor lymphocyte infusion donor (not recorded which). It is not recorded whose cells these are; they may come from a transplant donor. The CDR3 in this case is CASSPRVDSPLHF. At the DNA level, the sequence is TGTGCCAGCTCACCAAGAGTAGACTCACCCCTCCACTTT.